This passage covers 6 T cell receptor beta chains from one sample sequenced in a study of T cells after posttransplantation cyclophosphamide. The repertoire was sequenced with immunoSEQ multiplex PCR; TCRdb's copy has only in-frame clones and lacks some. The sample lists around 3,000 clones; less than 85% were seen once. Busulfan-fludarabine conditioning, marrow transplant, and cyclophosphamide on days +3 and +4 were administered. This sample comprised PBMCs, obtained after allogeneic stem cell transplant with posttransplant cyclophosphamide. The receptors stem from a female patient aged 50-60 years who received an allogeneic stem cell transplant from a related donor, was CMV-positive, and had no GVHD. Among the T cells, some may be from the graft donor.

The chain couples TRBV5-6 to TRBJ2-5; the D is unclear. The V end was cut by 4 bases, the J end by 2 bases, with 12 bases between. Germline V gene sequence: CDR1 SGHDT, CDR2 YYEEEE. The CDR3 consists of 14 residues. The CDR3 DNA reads TGTGCCAGCAGCGTCGCTATCTCACAAGAGACCCAGTACTTC. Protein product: CASSVAISQETQYF.

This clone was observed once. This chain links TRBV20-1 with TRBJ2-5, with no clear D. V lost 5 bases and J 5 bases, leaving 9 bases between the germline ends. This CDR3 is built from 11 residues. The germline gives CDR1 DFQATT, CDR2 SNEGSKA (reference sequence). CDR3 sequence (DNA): TGCAGTGCTCTACAGTGGGAGACCCAGTACTTC. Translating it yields CSALQWETQYF.

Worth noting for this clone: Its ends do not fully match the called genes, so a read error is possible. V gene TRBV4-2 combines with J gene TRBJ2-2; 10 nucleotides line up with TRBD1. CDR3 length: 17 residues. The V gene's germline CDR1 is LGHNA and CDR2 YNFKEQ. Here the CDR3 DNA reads TGTACCAGCAGCCAAGTGGCGGACAGGGGGTTAACCGGGGAGCTGTTTTTT. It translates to CTSSQVADRGLTGELFF.

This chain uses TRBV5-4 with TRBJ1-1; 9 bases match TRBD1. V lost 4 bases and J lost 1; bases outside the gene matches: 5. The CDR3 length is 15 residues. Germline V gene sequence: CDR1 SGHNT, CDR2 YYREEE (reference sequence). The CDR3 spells CASSLGQGRNTEAFF. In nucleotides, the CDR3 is TGTGCCAGCAGCCTCGGACAGGGGCGGAACACTGAAGCTTTCTTT.

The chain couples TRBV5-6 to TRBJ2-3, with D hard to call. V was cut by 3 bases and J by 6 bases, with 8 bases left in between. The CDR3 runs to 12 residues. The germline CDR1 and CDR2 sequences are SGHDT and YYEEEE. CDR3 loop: CASSSLSDTQYF. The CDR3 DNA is TGTGCCAGCAGCTCCCTTTCCGATACGCAGTATTTT.

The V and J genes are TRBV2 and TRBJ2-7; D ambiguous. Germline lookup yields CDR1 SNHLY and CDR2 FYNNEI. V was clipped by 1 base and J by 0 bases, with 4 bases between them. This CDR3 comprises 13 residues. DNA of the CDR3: TGTGCCAGCAGTGAAGATAGCTCCTACGAGCAGTACTTC. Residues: CASSEDSSYEQYF.